Each of the 6 T cell receptor beta chains below was sequenced from the same sample in a study of T-cell reconstitution after alpha-beta-depleted transplantation in children. Unique molecular identifiers were built into the TCRbeta library. TCRdb ran MiXCR on the PCR reads and lists one entry per CDR3 protein. The table shows just over 950,000 distinct CDR3 sequences, with 25% to 35% occurring only once. The sample here was PBMCs, mostly from graft donor cells, taken 360 days after TCRalphabeta/CD19-depleted stem cell transplant. These receptors were collected from a boy less than two years old who had a stem cell transplant for SCID, so the T cells may come from the graft donor.

The chain carries TRBV2 and TRBJ2-3; D remains ambiguous. CDR1 is SNHLY, CDR2 FYNNEI, per germline. The germline V and J ends were trimmed by 6 bases and 5 bases, with 9 bases remaining between them. The CDR3 is 12 amino acids. The CDR3 DNA reads as TGTGCCAGCAGGGGGTTTGGAGATACGCAGTATTTT. Residues: CASRGFGDTQYF. The variable domain in full, completed from reference TRBV2 and TRBJ2-3, reads EPEVTQTPSHQVTQMGQEVILRCVPISNHLYFYWYRQILGQKVEFLVSFYNNEISEKSEIFDDQFSVERPDGSNFTLKIRSTKLEDSAMYFCASRGFGDTQYFGPGTRLTVL.

V is TRBV5-1 and J is TRBJ2-1; D unresolved. The V end lost 0 bases, the J end lost 9 bases, and 16 bases lay between the germline ends. Per germline, CDR1 SGHRS and CDR2 YFSETQ. This CDR3 is built from 15 residues. DNA for the CDR3: TGCGCCAGCAGCTTGGGTGTTAAGTCGGTCTCTGAGCAGTTCTTC. This translates into CASSLGVKSVSEQFF.

The chain joins TRBV6-5 to TRBJ2-5; no definite D call. Germline CDR1 reads MNHEY; CDR2 reads SVGAGI. This CDR3 is built from 17 residues. V lost 2 bases and J lost 2, with 18 bases in between. The CDR3 here is CASSYAQFVGPQETQYF. The CDR3 coding sequence is TGTGCCAGCAGTTACGCGCAGTTTGTGGGCCCACAAGAGACCCAGTACTTC.

In its sample, this clonotype was seen a few times. This chain connects TRBV5-1 to TRBJ2-5; the D is unclear. Trimming left V 0 bases short and J 4 bases short, with 7 bases between. The CDR3 runs 13 residues. Germline values: CDR1 SGHRS, CDR2 YFSETQ. In DNA, the CDR3 is TGCGCCAGCAGCTTGGGGGTGATAGAGACCCAGTACTTC. Translated, it gives CASSLGVIETQYF.

The chain uses TRBV5-1 and TRBJ2-1; TRBD2 matches at 14 bases. The J segment lost 1 base and the V segment lost 6 bases, leaving 6 bases of the junction unmatched. This CDR3 has 17 amino acids. The germline V gene encodes CDR1 SGHRS and CDR2 YFSETQ. CDR3 DNA: TGCGCCAGCATGGGGACTAGCGGGGGCCTATCCTACAATGAGCAGTTCTTC. It codes for CASMGTSGGLSYNEQFF.

This chain links TRBV27 with TRBJ2-6, with D uncertain. CDR3 length: 14 residues. Deletions cut 1 base from V and 1 base from J, with 2 bases between. The germline V gene has CDR1 MNHEY and CDR2 SMNVEV (reference sequence). The CDR3 nucleotides read TGTGCCAGCAGTTTATGGTCTGGGGCCAACGTCCTGACTTTC. It encodes CASSLWSGANVLTF.